Shown below are 21 T cell receptor beta chains from a single sample sequenced in a study of post-analysis software for immune sequencing data. Study results and caveats: Five TRBV segments, TRBV5-6, TRBV5-1 and TRBV20-1 among them, were found more frequent in patients than controls.

Which antigens these TCRs recognize remains unknown. Tagging with unique molecular identifiers was a feature of the TCR beta cDNA libraries. MiXCR was run by TCRdb on the PCR reads, yielding one entry per CDR3 protein. The sample contains around 770,000 distinct CDR3 sequences, about 43% of which appear only once. Sequences were obtained from blood. All receptors come from a girl aged 10 to 17 with multiple sclerosis.

The chain employs TRBV14 and TRBJ2-1, with TRBD1 matching over 10 bases. This CDR3 contains 17 residues. Germline assignment: CDR1 SGHDN and CDR2 FVKESK. V lost 1 base, J lost 0 bases, and 3 bases stayed unmatched. The CDR3 sequence: CASSQGGTGASYNEQFF. CDR3 nucleotides: TGTGCCAGCAGCCAAGGGGGGACAGGGGCCTCCTACAATGAGCAGTTCTTC.

In its sample, this clonotype was seen once. The chain has TRBV9 and TRBJ2-1; D not certain. Trimming pared 0 bases from V and 9 bases from J, leaving 10 bases between. Germline-derived CDR1 and CDR2 are SGDLS and YYNGEE. The CDR3 sequence is 13 residues long. As DNA, the CDR3 is TGTGCCAGCAGCGTAGAAGGGCAAGGTGAGCAGTTCTTC. Protein product: CASSVEGQGEQFF.

This chain uses TRBV28 with TRBJ2-1; the match to TRBD2 covers 11 bases. The CDR3 is 17 residues long. The germline V gene has CDR1 MDHEN and CDR2 SYDVKM. Trimming at V came to 5 bases and at J to 11 bases, leaving 17 bases not matched to a gene. In DNA, the CDR3 is TGTGCCAGCAGTCGCCGGGCTAGCGGGAGGAATATGGGTAAGCAGTTCTTC. Encoded protein: CASSRRASGRNMGKQFF.

This clonotype occurred a few times. The chain has TRBV2 and TRBJ2-3; perhaps TRBD2 as D (6 bases). Germline CDR1 and CDR2: SNHLY and FYNNEI. Trimming stripped 6 bases from V and 6 bases from J, with 10 bases between. The CDR3 is made up of 12 amino acids. CDR3 DNA sequence: TGTGCCAGCAGGGAGGGGTTTGATACGCAGTATTTT. It codes for CASREGFDTQYF.

This chain uses TRBV27 with TRBJ2-1; TRBD2 matches at 7 bases. Germline CDR1 reads MNHEY; CDR2 reads SMNVEV (reference sequence). V was pared by 6 bases and J by 5 bases, with 4 bases of the junction left unmatched. The CDR3 runs 13 residues. CDR3 loop: CASRLAEDNEQFF. As DNA, the CDR3 is TGTGCCAGCAGGCTAGCGGAAGACAATGAGCAGTTCTTC.

The V gene is TRBV10-3, the J gene TRBJ2-7; tentative D call: TRBD2 (6 bases). CDR3 length: 14 residues. The V end lost 2 bases, the J end lost 1 base, and 9 bases lay between the germline ends. Germline V gene lookup returns CDR1 ENHRY and CDR2 SYGVKD. The CDR3 sequence: CAISETGTSYEQYF. The DNA of the CDR3 is TGTGCCATCAGTGAGACCGGGACTTCCTACGAGCAGTACTTC.

The rearrangement uses TRBV7-9 and TRBJ2-1; 8 bases agree with TRBD2. The germline CDR1 and CDR2 sequences are SEHNR and FQNEAQ (reference sequence). This CDR3 spans 16 amino acids. The V and J ends lost 4 bases and 7 bases, in that order; junction bases with no gene match: 12. The DNA for the CDR3 is TGTGCCAGCAGCTCCTCCATCCGACTAGCGCGGAATGAGCAGTTCTTC. Translation: CASSSSIRLARNEQFF.

This rearrangement joins TRBV6-1 to TRBJ1-2; TRBD1 is a possible D gene (6 bases). Germline CDR1 is MNHNS and CDR2 is SASEGT. Trimming shortened V by 5 bases and J by 2 bases, and 12 bases separated the two germline ends. This CDR3 spans 14 amino acids. Here the CDR3 DNA reads TGTGCCAGCAGTAAGGACAGAGACAACTATGGCTACACCTTC. Its translation: CASSKDRDNYGYTF.

This sequence joins TRBV2 and TRBJ1-5, with 7 bases that match TRBD1. Germline CDR1 SNHLY, CDR2 FYNNEI. With 6 bases clipped from V and 0 bases from J, the junction kept 8 bases outside the gene matches. The CDR3 spans 16 residues. The CDR3 protein is CASSRDRTYSNQPQHF. The CDR3 DNA follows: TGTGCCAGCAGCAGGGACAGAACTTATAGCAATCAGCCCCAGCATTTT.

V and J are TRBV20-1 and TRBJ2-3; 7 bases fit TRBD2. Trimming took 5 bases from V and 2 from J; bases not matched to a gene: 10. This CDR3 contains 15 residues. Per germline, CDR1 DFQATT and CDR2 SNEGSKA (reference sequence). The CDR3 region has the DNA TGCAGTGCTCAGCAAACTAGCGCCCTCACAGATACGCAGTATTTT. As protein: CSAQQTSALTDTQYF.

The genes are TRBV5-1 and TRBJ1-2; TRBD1 agrees at 8 bases. Germline lookup yields CDR1 SGHRS and CDR2 YFSETQ. The CDR3 consists of 15 residues. V shed 4 bases and J 4 bases; nucleotides not matched to a gene: 9. This chain's CDR3 is CASSPGQGRGYGYTF. CDR3 in DNA: TGCGCCAGCAGCCCTGGACAGGGTCGGGGCTATGGCTACACCTTC.

This clonotype was counted a few times. The rearrangement links TRBV6-6 to TRBJ2-5; possible D gene TRBD2, 5 bases. V lost 4 bases and J lost 5, with 14 bases in between. The germline CDR1 and CDR2 sequences are MNHNY and SVGAGI (reference sequence). This CDR3 comprises 14 residues. CDR3 nucleotides: TGTGCCAGCAGTTCCTTTGCGGGTTGGGAGACCCAGTACTTC. Translating it yields CASSSFAGWETQYF.

This clonotype was counted between two and nine times. The J gene is TRBJ2-5, the V gene TRBV20-1, with TRBD1 identical over 9 bases. Germline lookup yields CDR1 DFQATT and CDR2 SNEGSKA (reference sequence). The CDR3 is 13 amino acids. With V trimmed by 4 bases and J by 4 bases, 4 bases remained unmatched. The CDR3 loop reads CSATNRGRETQYF. In DNA form, the CDR3 reads TGCAGTGCTACAAACAGGGGGCGAGAGACCCAGTACTTC.

This clonotype was counted only a few times. This chain joins TRBV29-1 and TRBJ2-7, with D maybe TRBD1 (5 bases). The J call may be wrong; the DNA end is better matched by TRBJ2-5. Germline V gives CDR1 SQVTM, CDR2 ANQGSEA. The CDR3 has 11 residues. The DNA for the CDR3 is TGCAGCACTACAGGAGAAGAGACCCAGTACTTC. This encodes CSTTGEETQYF.

In its sample, this clonotype was seen a few times. The chain uses TRBV9 and TRBJ1-2; possibly TRBD1 for D (6 bases). The germline V and J ends were trimmed by 3 bases and 2 bases, with 20 bases remaining between them. CDR3 length: 17 residues. Germline CDR1 reads SGDLS; CDR2 reads YYNGEE. CDR3 sequence reads: CASSARETGKGNYGYTF. CDR3 nucleotide sequence: TGTGCCAGCAGCGCCCGGGAAACAGGGAAGGGGAACTATGGCTACACCTTC. Full variable domain (rest looked up from reference TRBV9 and TRBJ1-2): DSGVTQTPKHLITATGQRVTLRCSPRSGDLSVYWYQQSLDQGLQFLIQYYNGEERAKGNILERFSAQQFPDLHSELNLSSLELGDSALYFCASSARETGKGNYGYTFGSGTRLTVV.

This clonotype was picked up a small number of times. This sequence joins TRBV20-1 and TRBJ2-4; a possible D gene is TRBD2 (6 bases). Trimming took 5 bases from V and 2 from J, leaving 13 bases between them. This CDR3 contains 14 residues. The germline V gene has CDR1 DFQATT and CDR2 SNEGSKA (reference sequence). The CDR3 loop is CSAHIGGTKNIQYF. The CDR3 DNA reads as TGCAGTGCTCACATCGGGGGTACCAAAAACATTCAGTACTTC.

The V and J genes are TRBV6-6 and TRBJ1-2, with D unclear. The V end was cut by 4 bases, the J end by 9 bases, with 12 bases between. The CDR3 consists of 12 residues. CDR1 is MNHNY and CDR2 is SVGAGI in the germline V gene (reference sequence). CDR3 nucleotides: TGTGCCAGCAGTTCGGGCTTCCTCAGCTACACCTTC. Amino acids: CASSSGFLSYTF.

The chain employs TRBV20-1 and TRBJ2-7; no firm D call. V lost 5 bases and J 2 bases, leaving 10 bases between the germline ends. Per germline, CDR1 DFQATT and CDR2 SNEGSKA (reference sequence). CDR3 size: 12 residues. The CDR3 reads CSASSDTYEQYF. The DNA for the CDR3 is TGCAGTGCTTCCTCAGATACCTACGAGCAGTACTTC.

This clonotype was picked up a small number of times. The rearrangement uses TRBV6-2 or TRBV6-3 and TRBJ2-3; TRBD2 agrees at 10 bases. Germline CDR1 and CDR2: MNHEY and SVGEGT. After removal of 3 bases from V and 2 bases from J, the junction contained 14 bases not matched to a gene. The CDR3 has 19 amino acids. The CDR3 here is CASSYRTISGRAATDTQYF. The CDR3 nucleotides are TGTGCCAGCAGTTATCGCACTATAAGCGGGAGGGCCGCCACAGATACGCAGTATTTT.

This clonotype turned up a few times. The V and J genes are TRBV3-1 and TRBJ2-1, with 9 bases identical to TRBD1. The CDR3 has 15 residues. Germline CDR1 LGHDT, CDR2 YNNKEL (reference sequence). V lost 4 bases, J lost 0 bases, and 1 base stayed unmatched. The CDR3 DNA follows: TGTGCCAGCAGCCCGGGACAGGGCTCCTACAATGAGCAGTTCTTC. Translated: CASSPGQGSYNEQFF.

This clonotype was recorded a few times. The chain couples TRBV5-1 to TRBJ1-2; TRBD1 agrees at 9 bases. This CDR3 is 14 amino acids long. V lost 3 bases, J lost 8 bases, and 8 bases stayed unmatched. Germline CDR1 and CDR2: SGHRS and YFSETQ. The CDR3 region is CASSSGQGNRGYTF. CDR3 DNA: TGCGCCAGCAGCTCGGGACAGGGTAATAGGGGCTACACCTTC. The full variable domain, its missing parts supplied by reference TRBV5-1 and TRBJ1-2, is KAGVTQTPRYLIKTRGQQVTLSCSPISGHRSVSWYQQTPGQGLQFLFEYFSETQRNKGNFPGRFSGRQFSNSRSEMNVSTLELGDSALYLCASSSGQGNRGYTFGSGTRLTVV.